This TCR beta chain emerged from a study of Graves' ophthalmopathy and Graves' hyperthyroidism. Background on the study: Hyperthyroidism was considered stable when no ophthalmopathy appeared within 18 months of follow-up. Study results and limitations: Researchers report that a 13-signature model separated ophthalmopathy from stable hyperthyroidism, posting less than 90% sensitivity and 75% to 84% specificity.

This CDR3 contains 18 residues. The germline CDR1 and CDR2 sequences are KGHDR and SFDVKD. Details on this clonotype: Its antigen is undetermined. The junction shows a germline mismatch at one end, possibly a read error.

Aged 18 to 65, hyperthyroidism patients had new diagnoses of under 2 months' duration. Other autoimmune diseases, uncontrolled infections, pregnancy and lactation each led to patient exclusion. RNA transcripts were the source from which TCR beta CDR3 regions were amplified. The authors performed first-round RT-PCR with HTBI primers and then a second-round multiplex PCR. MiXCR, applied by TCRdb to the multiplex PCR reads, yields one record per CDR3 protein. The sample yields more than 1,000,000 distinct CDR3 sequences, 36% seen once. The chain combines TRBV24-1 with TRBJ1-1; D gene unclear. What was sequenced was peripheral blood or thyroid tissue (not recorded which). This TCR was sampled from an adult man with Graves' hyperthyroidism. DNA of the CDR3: TGTGCCAGCAGTTTATCGGGAATAAGATCCACTATGAACACTGAAGCTTTCTTT. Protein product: CASSLSGIRSTMNTEAFF.